The T cell receptor (beta chain) described here comes from a study of CD8 T cells in Susac syndrome. Reverse transcription of roughly 0.5 to 1 ug RNA was carried out with random hexamers. immunoSEQ multiplex PCR amplified TCR beta CDR3 across 54 Vbeta, 13 Jbeta. TCRdb reanalysed the immunoSEQ multiplex PCR reads using MiXCR and keeps one entry per CDR3 protein. The data contain approximately 200,000 distinct CDR3 sequences, around 95% of them singletons. Negative isolation was used for CD8+ and CD4+ T cells and FACS enrichment for TEMRA cells. The source material was CD4+ T cells from PBMCs. The sequence was obtained from a human donor with multiple sclerosis.

CDR3 nucleotide sequence: TGCAGTGCTTCGGGACAGGGGAACACTGAAGCTTTCTTT. Residues: CSASGQGNTEAFF. The rearrangement links TRBV20-1 to TRBJ1-1, with 9 bases identical to TRBD1. This CDR3 spans 13 amino acids. Per the germline V gene, CDR1 is DFQATT and CDR2 is SNEGSKA (reference sequence). After removal of 5 bases from V and 1 base from J, the junction contained 2 bases not matched to a gene.